This TCR beta chain came from a study of CD8 T cells in ankylosing spondylitis. The CDR3 sequence is 12 residues long. Germline V gene data show CDR1 as MGHRA and CDR2 as YSYEKL. The V end lost 0 bases, the J end lost 9 bases, and 6 bases lay between the germline ends. As the method for making TCR beta libraries, quantitative 5'-RACE with molecular barcodes was used. TCRdb recomputed calls from the 5' RACE reads with MiXCR, one row per CDR3 protein. The table records 200,000 to 250,000 distinct CDR3 sequences, 9.5% to 12% of them present only once. This sequence joins TRBV4-1 and TRBJ2-1; D is unclear. This sequence originates from a male donor with ankylosing spondylitis or in good health (not recorded which). Sequencing was done on a sample of blood, either unsorted or a sorted T cell fraction (not recorded which). Here the CDR3 DNA reads TGCGCCAGCAGCCAAGATGAACTTGAGCAGTTCTTC. Translation gives CASSQDELEQFF.